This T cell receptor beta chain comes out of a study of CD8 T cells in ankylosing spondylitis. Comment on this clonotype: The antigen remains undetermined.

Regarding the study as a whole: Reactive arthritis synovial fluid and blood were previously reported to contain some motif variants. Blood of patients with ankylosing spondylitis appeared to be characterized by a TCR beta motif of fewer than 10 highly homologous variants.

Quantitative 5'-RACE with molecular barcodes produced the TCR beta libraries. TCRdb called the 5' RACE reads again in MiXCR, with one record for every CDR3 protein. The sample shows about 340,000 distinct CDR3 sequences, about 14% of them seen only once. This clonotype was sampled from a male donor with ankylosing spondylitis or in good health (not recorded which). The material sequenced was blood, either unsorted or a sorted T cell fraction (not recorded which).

CDR3 in DNA: TGTGCCTGCTGCCCAAGCCCCGGGACAGGCTATTTCACCGGGGAGCTGTTTTTT. It encodes CACCPSPGTGYFTGELFF. This chain connects TRBV12-3 or TRBV12-4 to TRBJ2-2; 8 bases are shared with TRBD1. This CDR3 is built from 18 residues. Trimming at V came to 11 bases and at J to 4 bases, leaving 21 bases not matched to a gene.